A selection of T cell receptor beta chains follows, all from one sample in a study of T cells in Graves' hyperthyroidism and ophthalmopathy. TCRdb fed the multiplex PCR reads into MiXCR, producing one record per CDR3 protein. Of hundreds of thousands of distinct CDR3 sequences listed, around 22% are singletons. The sample consisted of blood. Every receptor here comes from a woman in her twenties or thirties with Graves' ophthalmopathy. CDR3s include the opening cysteine and the closing phenylalanine or tryptophan. The D gene is left open where the match is weak. Some rows mark clone size as missing; the rest say once, few, many or name a class of expanded clone.

d_call	v_call	clone_size	j_call	cdr3_aa	cdr3_nt
TRBD1	TRBV7-2	many	TRBJ2-5	CASSLGPQGHETQYF	TGTGCCAGCAGCTTGGGGCCACAGGGGCACGAGACCCAGTACTTC
.	TRBV19	.	TRBJ2-5	CASSSALWTTFQETQYF	TGTGCCAGTAGTTCGGCCCTCTGGACCACCTTCCAAGAGACCCAGTACTTC
.	TRBV10-3	few	TRBJ2-2	CATGPNVGELFF	TGTGCCACGGGACCCAATGTTGGGGAGCTGTTTTTT
.	TRBV20-1	.	TRBJ1-1	CSARESWGGSRAFF	TGCAGTGCTAGAGAATCGTGGGGCGGCAGCCGAGCTTTCTTT
.	TRBV2	.	TRBJ1-5	CASSEAYRNQPQHF	TGTGCCAGCAGTGAAGCTTACCGCAATCAGCCCCAGCATTTT
.	TRBV28	.	TRBJ2-7	CASSSLGGAPTYEQYF	TGTGCCAGCAGTTCACTGGGGGGGGCCCCTACCTACGAGCAGTACTTC
.	TRBV6-5	many	TRBJ2-5	CASSTTYQETQYF	TGTGCCAGCAGCACGACGTACCAAGAGACCCAGTACTTC
TRBD2	TRBV7-2	.	TRBJ2-5	CASSRTSGSLETQYF	TGTGCCAGCAGCCGGACTAGCGGGAGTTTGGAGACCCAGTACTTC
.	TRBV2	few	TRBJ1-5	CASSEEAGSNQPQHF	TGTGCCAGCAGTGAGGAGGCTGGCAGCAATCAGCCCCAGCATTTT
.	TRBV29-1	many	TRBJ1-1	CSVVTNTEAFF	TGCAGCGTTGTAACGAACACTGAAGCTTTCTTT
.	TRBV29-1	many	TRBJ1-1	CSLTGTVGTEAFF	TGCAGCCTAACCGGTACGGTGGGCACTGAAGCTTTCTTT
.	TRBV20-1	many	TRBJ1-2	CSARDLQGIGTF	TGCAGTGCTAGAGATCTCCAGGGCATCGGGACCTTC
.	TRBV7-2	many	TRBJ1-1	CASSLGYGAAEAFF	TGTGCCAGCAGCTTAGGTTATGGGGCCGCTGAAGCTTTCTTT
.	TRBV30	.	TRBJ1-6	CAWSVGPGDYSPLHF	TGTGCCTGGAGTGTAGGGCCTGGAGATTATTCACCCCTCCACTTT
.	TRBV11-2	many	TRBJ2-7	CASSPGIGLDSYEQYF	TGTGCCAGCAGCCCCGGAATTGGACTGGACTCCTACGAGCAGTACTTC
.	TRBV20-1	.	TRBJ1-1	CSARDTPSRLGTEAFF	TGCAGTGCTAGAGATACCCCCTCCCGCTTGGGCACTGAAGCTTTCTTT
.	TRBV19	few	TRBJ2-2	CASSYREANTGELFF	TGTGCCAGTAGTTACAGGGAAGCGAACACCGGGGAGCTGTTTTTT
.	TRBV16	many	TRBJ1-1	CASSPGGDEAFF	TGTGCCAGCAGCCCTGGGGGGGATGAAGCTTTCTTT
TRBD1	TRBV18	many	TRBJ2-7	CASSPQHGQGVRSYEQYF	TGTGCCAGCTCACCGCAGCACGGACAGGGCGTGAGGTCCTACGAGCAGTACTTC
.	TRBV6-4	many	TRBJ1-2	CASSPDSDTSKLTF	TGTGCCAGCAGTCCGGACAGTGATACCTCGAAGCTCACCTTC
TRBD2	TRBV7-9	few	TRBJ2-7	CASRKRTSGSDEQYF	TGTGCCAGCAGAAAAAGGACTAGCGGGAGTGATGAGCAGTACTTC
.	TRBV6-2/TRBV6-3	.	TRBJ1-6	CASSYSMTAVKSPLHF	TGTGCCAGCAGTTACTCGATGACGGCTGTAAAATCACCCCTCCACTTT
TRBD1	TRBV6-5	many	TRBJ1-5	CAEGTGANQPQHF	TGTGCAGAAGGTACAGGGGCCAATCAGCCCCAGCATTTT
.	TRBV19	many	TRBJ1-1	CASRGEGENTEAFF	TGTGCCAGCCGGGGGGAGGGAGAGAACACTGAAGCTTTCTTT
.	TRBV11-2	many	TRBJ2-2	CASSSQGLGGELFF	TGTGCCAGCAGCTCGCAGGGGTTAGGCGGGGAGCTGTTTTTT
.	TRBV29-1	.	TRBJ1-5	CSVEGRGDRRDQPQHF	TGCAGCGTTGAAGGTAGAGGGGATCGAAGGGATCAGCCCCAGCATTTT
.	TRBV28	.	TRBJ1-1	CASRTTPVGTEAFF	TGTGCCAGCAGGACTACACCGGTGGGAACTGAAGCTTTCTTT
TRBD1	TRBV12-5	.	TRBJ1-2	CASGWDSGGSRGYTF	TGTGCTAGTGGCTGGGACAGCGGGGGATCGCGTGGCTACACCTTC
.	TRBV6-2/TRBV6-3	many	TRBJ2-5	CASRWLQETQYF	TGTGCCAGCAGGTGGCTTCAGGAGACCCAGTACTTC
.	TRBV19	few	TRBJ1-5	CASSISSYSNQPRHF	TGTGCCAGTAGTATCAGCAGTTATAGCAATCAGCCCCGGCATTTT
.	TRBV11-2	many	TRBJ1-2	CASSQQGTGGYTF	TGTGCCAGCAGCCAACAGGGTACAGGCGGCTACACCTTC
TRBD1	TRBV10-3	many	TRBJ1-1	CAIRDGTGDRGAFF	TGTGCCATCAGGGACGGGACAGGGGACCGGGGAGCTTTCTTT
.	TRBV6-2/TRBV6-3	.	TRBJ1-1	CASSYPAGSVNTEAFF	TGTGCCAGCAGTTACCCGGCAGGGTCGGTGAACACTGAAGCTTTCTTT
.	TRBV5-1	many	TRBJ1-1	CASTIRDGSEAFF	TGCGCCAGCACCATACGGGACGGATCTGAAGCTTTCTTT
.	TRBV10-3	many	TRBJ1-1	CAITDTLNTEAFF	TGTGCCATCACGGACACTCTGAACACTGAAGCTTTCTTT
.	TRBV12-3/TRBV12-4	many	TRBJ1-5	CASSLSDRIGNNYQPQHF	TGTGCCAGCAGTTTATCGGACAGAATAGGAAATAACTATCAGCCCCAGCATTTT
.	TRBV29-1	many	TRBJ1-2	CSVVRGNYGYTF	TGCAGCGTTGTTAGGGGTAACTATGGCTACACCTTC